This T cell receptor (beta chain) was retrieved from a study of cytomegalovirus exposure and HLA in healthy donors. Primers included in the PCR were 60 Vbeta and 13 Jbeta primers. Assay used: immunoSEQ multiplex PCR; TCRdb lists only in-frame clones, some missing. The sample lists a few hundred thousand clones, 70% to 85% occurring once. The clonotype originates from a woman in her thirties or forties in good health and CMV-seronegative. Sequenced: PBMCs.

The CDR3 nucleotides read TGTGCCAGCAGCTTAGGCCGAGGGACAGGGGGGCTAATTGGAAACACCATATATTTT. This gives the protein CASSLGRGTGGLIGNTIYF. This rearrangement joins TRBV7-8 to TRBJ1-3; 11 bases fit TRBD1. V lost 1 base, J lost 3 bases, and 11 bases stayed unmatched. The CDR3 has 19 amino acids. Germline V lookup: CDR1 SGHVS, CDR2 FQNEAQ.